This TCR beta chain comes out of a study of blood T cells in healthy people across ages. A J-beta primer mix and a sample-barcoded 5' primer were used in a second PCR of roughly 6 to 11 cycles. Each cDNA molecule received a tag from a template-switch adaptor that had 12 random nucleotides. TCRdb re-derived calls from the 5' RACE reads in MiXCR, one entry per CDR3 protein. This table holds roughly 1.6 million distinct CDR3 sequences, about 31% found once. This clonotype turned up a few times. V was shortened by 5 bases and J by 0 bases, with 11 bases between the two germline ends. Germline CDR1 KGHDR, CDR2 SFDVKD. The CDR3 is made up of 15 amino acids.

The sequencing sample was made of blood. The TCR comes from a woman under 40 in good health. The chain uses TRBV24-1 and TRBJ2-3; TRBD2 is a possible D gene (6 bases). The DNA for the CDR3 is TGTGCCACCAGTGCCCCGGGAGCTAGCACAGATACGCAGTATTTT. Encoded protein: CATSAPGASTDTQYF.